Listed here is a single T cell receptor beta chain. This sample is part of a study of radiation and T cells in renal cell carcinoma. Sequencing used immunoSEQ multiplex PCR; TCRdb keeps in-frame clones, though not all of them. In the table there are 130,000 or so clones, 75% to 90% of which are singletons. The CDR3 is made up of 16 amino acids. Germline V gene sequence: CDR1 MGHRA, CDR2 YSYEKL. The V segment lost 1 base and the J segment 5 bases; nucleotides outside the gene matches: 11. Time point specified: baseline pretreatment blood. Treatment in this sample: 15 Gy SBRT to primary tumor, nephrectomy 4 weeks later.

The V and J genes are TRBV4-1 and TRBJ2-7; 7 bases match TRBD1. This TCR was recovered from a woman between 50 and 59 years old with renal cell carcinoma. The sample consisted of blood, taken from a patient whose treatment included radiotherapy and nephrectomy. The chain's CDR3 is CASSQATDRFMNEQYF. CDR3 DNA: TGCGCCAGCAGCCAAGCAACGGACAGGTTCATGAACGAGCAGTACTTC.